Reported below is one T cell receptor (beta chain). Its cognate antigen is unknown. Both 60 Vbeta primers and 13 Jbeta primers went into the PCR. Sequenced by immunoSEQ multiplex PCR; TCRdb stores in-frame clones only, minus some. The sample lists fewer than 120,000 clones; 86% were seen once. This entry is derived from a study of cytomegalovirus exposure and HLA in healthy donors. Study observations and caveats: Owing to their indistinguishability, certain V segments, notably TRBV6-2 and TRBV6-3, were excluded. Researchers reported that a few CMV-associated chains were confirmed in vitro as CMV antigen-specific. For most subjects, TCR beta sequences were reported to predict HLA-A and HLA-B alleles with accuracy.

This CDR3 has 14 residues. Per germline, CDR1 LNHDA and CDR2 SQIVND (reference sequence). The V end was cut by 3 bases, the J end by 0 bases, with 6 bases between. Sequenced input: PBMCs. This receptor was taken from a man in his forties in good health and CMV-seronegative. The chain uses TRBV19 and TRBJ1-5; D gene unclear. The CDR3 DNA reads as TGTGCCAGTAGTATTAGCTATAGCAATCAGCCCCAGCATTTT. It encodes CASSISYSNQPQHF.